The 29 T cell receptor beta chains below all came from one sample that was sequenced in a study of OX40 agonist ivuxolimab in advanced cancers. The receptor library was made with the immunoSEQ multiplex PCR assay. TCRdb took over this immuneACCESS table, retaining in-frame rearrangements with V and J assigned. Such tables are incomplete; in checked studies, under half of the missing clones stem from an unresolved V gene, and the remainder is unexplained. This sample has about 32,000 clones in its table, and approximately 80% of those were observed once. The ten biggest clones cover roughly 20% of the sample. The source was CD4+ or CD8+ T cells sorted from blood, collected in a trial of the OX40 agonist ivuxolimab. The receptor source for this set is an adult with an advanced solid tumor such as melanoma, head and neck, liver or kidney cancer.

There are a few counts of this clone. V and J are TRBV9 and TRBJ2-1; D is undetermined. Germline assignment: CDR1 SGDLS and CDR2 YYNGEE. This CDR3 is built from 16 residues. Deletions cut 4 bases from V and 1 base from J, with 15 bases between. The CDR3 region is CASSPQPARSYNEQFF. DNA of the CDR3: TGTGCCAGCAGCCCTCAACCAGCGCGGTCCTACAATGAGCAGTTCTTC.

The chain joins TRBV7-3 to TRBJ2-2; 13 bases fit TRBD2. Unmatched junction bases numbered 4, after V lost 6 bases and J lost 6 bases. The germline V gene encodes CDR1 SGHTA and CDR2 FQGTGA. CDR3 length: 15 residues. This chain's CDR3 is CASSRLAGGSGELFF. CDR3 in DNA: TGTGCCAGCAGTCGACTAGCGGGAGGTTCCGGGGAGCTGTTTTTT.

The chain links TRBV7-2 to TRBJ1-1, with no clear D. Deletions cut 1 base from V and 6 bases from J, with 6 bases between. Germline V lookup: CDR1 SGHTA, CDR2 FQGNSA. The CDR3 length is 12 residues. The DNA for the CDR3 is TGTGCCAGCAGCTTAGACGTTTCTGAAGCTTTCTTT. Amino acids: CASSLDVSEAFF. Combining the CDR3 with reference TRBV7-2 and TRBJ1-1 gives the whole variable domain GAGVSQSPSNKVTEKGKDVELRCDPISGHTALYWYRQSLGQGLEFLIYFQGNSAPDKSGLPSDRFSAERTGGSVSTLTIQRTQQEDSAVYLCASSLDVSEAFFGQGTRLTVV.

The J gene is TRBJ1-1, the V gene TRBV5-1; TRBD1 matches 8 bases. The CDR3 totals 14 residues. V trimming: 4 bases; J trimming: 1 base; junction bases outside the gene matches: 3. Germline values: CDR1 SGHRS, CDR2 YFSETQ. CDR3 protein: CASSPGQANTEAFF. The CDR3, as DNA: TGCGCCAGCAGCCCGGGACAGGCGAACACTGAAGCTTTCTTT.

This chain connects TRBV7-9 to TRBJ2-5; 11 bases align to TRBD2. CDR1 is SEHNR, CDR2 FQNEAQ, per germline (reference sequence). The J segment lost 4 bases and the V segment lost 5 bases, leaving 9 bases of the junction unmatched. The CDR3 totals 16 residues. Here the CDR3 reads CASSPAALAGGETQYF. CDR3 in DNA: TGTGCCAGCAGCCCAGCGGCGCTAGCGGGAGGAGAGACCCAGTACTTC.

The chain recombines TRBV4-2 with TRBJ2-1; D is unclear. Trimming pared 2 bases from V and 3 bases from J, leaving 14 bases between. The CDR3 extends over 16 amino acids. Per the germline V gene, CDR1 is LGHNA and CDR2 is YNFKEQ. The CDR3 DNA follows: TGTGCCAGCAGCCAAACGACTGATACCCGCTACAATGAGCAGTTCTTC. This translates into CASSQTTDTRYNEQFF.

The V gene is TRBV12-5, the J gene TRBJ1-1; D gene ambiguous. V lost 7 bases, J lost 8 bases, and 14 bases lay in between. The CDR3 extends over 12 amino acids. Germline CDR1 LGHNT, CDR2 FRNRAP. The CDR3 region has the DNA TGTGCTAGTGCCCGGTATGGAGGGGAAGCTTTCTTT. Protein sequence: CASARYGGEAFF.

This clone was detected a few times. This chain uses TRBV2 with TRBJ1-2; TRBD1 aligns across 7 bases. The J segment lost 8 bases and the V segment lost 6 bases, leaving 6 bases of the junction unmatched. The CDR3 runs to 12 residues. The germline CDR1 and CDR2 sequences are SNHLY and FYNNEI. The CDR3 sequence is CASRSRGFGYTF. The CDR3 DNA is TGTGCCAGCAGGAGCAGGGGGTTCGGCTACACCTTC.

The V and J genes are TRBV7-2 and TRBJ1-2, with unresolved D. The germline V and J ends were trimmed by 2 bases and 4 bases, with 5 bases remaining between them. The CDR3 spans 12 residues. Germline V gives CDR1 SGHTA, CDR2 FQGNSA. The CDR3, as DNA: TGTGCCAGCAGCTTAACGTCCTATGGCTACACCTTC. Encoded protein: CASSLTSYGYTF.

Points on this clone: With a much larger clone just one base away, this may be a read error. CDR3 region: CASSLGVMNTEAFF. Written as DNA, the CDR3 is TGTGCCAGCAGCTTGGGGGTTATGAACACTGAAGCTTTCTTT. The rearrangement joins TRBV5-6 to TRBJ1-1, with D unclear. V lost 0 bases, J lost 0 bases, and 6 bases lay in between. CDR1 is SGHDT and CDR2 is YYEEEE in the germline V gene. This CDR3 spans 14 amino acids.

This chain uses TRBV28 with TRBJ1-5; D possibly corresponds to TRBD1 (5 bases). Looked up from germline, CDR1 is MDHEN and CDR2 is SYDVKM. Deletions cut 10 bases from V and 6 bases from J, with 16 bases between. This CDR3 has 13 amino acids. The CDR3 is CATRVRGTQPQHF. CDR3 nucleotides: TGTGCCACCAGGGTTCGTGGTACTCAGCCCCAGCATTTT.

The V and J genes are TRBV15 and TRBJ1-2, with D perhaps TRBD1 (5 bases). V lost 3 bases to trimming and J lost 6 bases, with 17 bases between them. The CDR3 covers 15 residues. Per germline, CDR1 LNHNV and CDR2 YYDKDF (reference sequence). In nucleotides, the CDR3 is TGTGCCACCAGCAGTCAGCGGGCCCGGGGGAATGGCTACACCTTC. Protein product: CATSSQRARGNGYTF.

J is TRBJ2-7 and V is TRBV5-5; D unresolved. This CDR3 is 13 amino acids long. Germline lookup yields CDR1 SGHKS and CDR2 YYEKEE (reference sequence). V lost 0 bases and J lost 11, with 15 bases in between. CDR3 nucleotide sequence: TGTGCCAGCAGCTTGGTGATACATGTTCCTGAGTACTTC. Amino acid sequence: CASSLVIHVPEYF.

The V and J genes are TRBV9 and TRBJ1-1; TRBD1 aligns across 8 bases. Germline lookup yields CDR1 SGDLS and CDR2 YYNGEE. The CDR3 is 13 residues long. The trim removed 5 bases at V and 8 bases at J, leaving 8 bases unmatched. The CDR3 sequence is CASRGTGGMEAFF. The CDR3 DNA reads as TGTGCCAGCAGGGGAACAGGGGGAATGGAAGCTTTCTTT.

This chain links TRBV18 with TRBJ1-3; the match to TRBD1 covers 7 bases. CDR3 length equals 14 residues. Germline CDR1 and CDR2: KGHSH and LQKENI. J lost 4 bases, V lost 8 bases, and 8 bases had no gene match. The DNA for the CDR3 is TGTGCCAGCCAGAACAGGGGACCAGGAAACACCATATATTTT. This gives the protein CASQNRGPGNTIYF.

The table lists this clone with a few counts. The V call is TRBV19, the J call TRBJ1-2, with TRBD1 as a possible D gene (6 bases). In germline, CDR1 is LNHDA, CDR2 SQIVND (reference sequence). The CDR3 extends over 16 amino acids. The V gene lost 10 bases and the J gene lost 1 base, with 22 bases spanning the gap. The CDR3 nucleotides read TGTGCCACTCCTCCGGACAGACCATATCTTAACTATGGCTACACCTTC. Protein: CATPPDRPYLNYGYTF.

The CDR3 is CASSAGQGSPEQYF. In DNA form, the CDR3 reads TGCGCCAGCAGCGCCGGCCAGGGGAGCCCCGAGCAGTACTTC. J is TRBJ2-7 and V is TRBV5-1; possible D gene TRBD1, 6 bases. The germline V gene encodes CDR1 SGHRS and CDR2 YFSETQ. V lost 4 bases and J lost 6, with 17 bases in between. This CDR3 contains 14 residues.

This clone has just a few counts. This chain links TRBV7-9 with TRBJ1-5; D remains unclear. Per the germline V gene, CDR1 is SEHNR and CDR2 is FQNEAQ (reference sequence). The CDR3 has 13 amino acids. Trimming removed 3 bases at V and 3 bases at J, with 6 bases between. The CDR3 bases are TGTGCCAGCAGCTTCACAGACAATCAGCCCCAGCATTTT. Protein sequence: CASSFTDNQPQHF.

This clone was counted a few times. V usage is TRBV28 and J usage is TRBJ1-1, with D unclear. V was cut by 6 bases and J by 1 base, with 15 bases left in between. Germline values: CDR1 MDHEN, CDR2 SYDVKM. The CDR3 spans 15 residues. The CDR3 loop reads CASSPWTGGNTEAFF. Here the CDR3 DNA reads TGTGCCAGCAGCCCATGGACCGGTGGGAACACTGAAGCTTTCTTT. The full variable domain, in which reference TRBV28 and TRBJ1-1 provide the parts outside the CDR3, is DVKVTQSSRYLVKRTGEKVFLECVQDMDHENMFWYRQDPGLGLRLIYFSYDVKMKEKGDIPEGYSVSREKKERFSLILESASTNQTSMYLCASSPWTGGNTEAFFGQGTRLTVV.

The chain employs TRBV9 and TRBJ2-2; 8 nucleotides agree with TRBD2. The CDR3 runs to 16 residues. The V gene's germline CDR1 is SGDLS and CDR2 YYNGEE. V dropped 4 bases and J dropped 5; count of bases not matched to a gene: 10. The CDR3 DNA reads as TGTGCCAGCAGCCCCTGGACTAGCCAGAGGACCGGGGAGCTGTTTTTT. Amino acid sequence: CASSPWTSQRTGELFF.

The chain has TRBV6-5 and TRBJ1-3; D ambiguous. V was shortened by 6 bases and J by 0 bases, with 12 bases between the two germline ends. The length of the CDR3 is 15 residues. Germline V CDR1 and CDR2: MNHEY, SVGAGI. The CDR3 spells CASRAQISSGNTIYF. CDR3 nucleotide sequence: TGTGCCAGCAGAGCTCAGATAAGCTCTGGAAACACCATATATTTT.

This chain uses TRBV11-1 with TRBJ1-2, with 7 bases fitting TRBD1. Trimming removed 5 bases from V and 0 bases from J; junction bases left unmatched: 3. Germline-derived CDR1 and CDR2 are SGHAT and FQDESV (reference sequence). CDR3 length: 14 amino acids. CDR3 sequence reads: CASSHRGTNYGYTF. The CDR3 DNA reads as TGTGCCAGCAGCCACAGGGGCACTAACTATGGCTACACCTTC.

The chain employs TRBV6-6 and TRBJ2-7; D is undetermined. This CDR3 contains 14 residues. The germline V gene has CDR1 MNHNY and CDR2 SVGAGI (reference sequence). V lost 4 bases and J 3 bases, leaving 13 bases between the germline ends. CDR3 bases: TGTGCCAGCAGTTTGATCCCCCACAGCTACGAGCAGTACTTC. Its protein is CASSLIPHSYEQYF.

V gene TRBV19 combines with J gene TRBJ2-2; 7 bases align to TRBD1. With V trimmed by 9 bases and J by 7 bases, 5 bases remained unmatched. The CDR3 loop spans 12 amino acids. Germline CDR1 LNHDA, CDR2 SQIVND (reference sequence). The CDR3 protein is CASRQGHGELFF. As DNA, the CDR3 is TGTGCCAGCCGACAGGGTCACGGGGAGCTGTTTTTT.

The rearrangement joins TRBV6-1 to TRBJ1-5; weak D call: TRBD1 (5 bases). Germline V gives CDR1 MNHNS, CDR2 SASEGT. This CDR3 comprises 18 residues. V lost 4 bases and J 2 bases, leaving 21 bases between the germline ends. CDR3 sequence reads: CASSGPGTASAGNQPQHF. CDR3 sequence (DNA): TGTGCCAGCAGTGGCCCCGGGACCGCGTCCGCAGGCAATCAGCCCCAGCATTTT.

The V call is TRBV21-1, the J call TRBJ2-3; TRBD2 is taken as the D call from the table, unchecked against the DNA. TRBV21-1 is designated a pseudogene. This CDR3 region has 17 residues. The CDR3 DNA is TGTGCCAGCAGCAATCACCTGGCTAGCGGGGATTCCGTTACGCAGTATTTT. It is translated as CASSNHLASGDSVTQYF.

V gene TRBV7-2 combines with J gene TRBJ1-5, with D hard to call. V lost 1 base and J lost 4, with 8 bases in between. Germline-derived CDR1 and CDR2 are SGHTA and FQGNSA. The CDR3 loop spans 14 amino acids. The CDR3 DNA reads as TGTGCCAGCAGCTTAGGGAACCGGAATCAGCCCCAGCATTTT. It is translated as CASSLGNRNQPQHF. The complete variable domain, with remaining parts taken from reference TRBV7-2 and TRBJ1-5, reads GAGVSQSPSNKVTEKGKDVELRCDPISGHTALYWYRQSLGQGLEFLIYFQGNSAPDKSGLPSDRFSAERTGGSVSTLTIQRTQQEDSAVYLCASSLGNRNQPQHFGDGTRLSIL.

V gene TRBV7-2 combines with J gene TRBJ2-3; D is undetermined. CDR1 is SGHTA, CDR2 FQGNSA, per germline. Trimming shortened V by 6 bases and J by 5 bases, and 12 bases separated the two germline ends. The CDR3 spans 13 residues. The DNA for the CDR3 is TGTGCCAGCAGTTTCCGGCAACTAGATACGCAGTATTTT. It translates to CASSFRQLDTQYF. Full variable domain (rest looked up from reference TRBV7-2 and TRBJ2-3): GAGVSQSPSNKVTEKGKDVELRCDPISGHTALYWYRQSLGQGLEFLIYFQGNSAPDKSGLPSDRFSAERTGGSVSTLTIQRTQQEDSAVYLCASSFRQLDTQYFGPGTRLTVL.

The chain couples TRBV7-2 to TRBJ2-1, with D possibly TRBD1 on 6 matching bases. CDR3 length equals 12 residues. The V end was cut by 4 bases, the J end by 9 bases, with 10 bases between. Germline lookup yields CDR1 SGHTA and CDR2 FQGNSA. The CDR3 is CASSSTGVEQFF. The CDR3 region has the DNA TGTGCCAGCAGCTCGACAGGTGTTGAGCAGTTCTTC.